Below are 32 T cell receptor beta chains sequenced from a single sample in a study of T cells in Graves' hyperthyroidism and ophthalmopathy. TCR beta CDR3 regions were amplified from RNA transcripts. A first-round RT-PCR of the TCR CDR3 used the HTBI primer set. TCRdb redid the calling of the multiplex PCR reads with MiXCR, one entry per CDR3 protein. The repertoire has more than 500,000 distinct CDR3 sequences, roughly 16% of them found once; the top ten carry 25% to 30%. Sequenced material: blood. These receptors all come from a woman aged 30 to 39 with Graves' ophthalmopathy.

In this sample, this clonotype turned up many times. V usage is TRBV20-1 and J usage is TRBJ2-1; weak D call: TRBD2 (5 bases). The CDR3 consists of 14 residues. Germline V gene data show CDR1 as DFQATT and CDR2 as SNEGSKA (reference sequence). V was clipped by 3 bases and J by 5 bases, with 14 bases between them. CDR3 loop: CSASGIWENNEQFF. Written as DNA, the CDR3 is TGCAGTGCTAGCGGGATTTGGGAGAACAATGAGCAGTTCTTC.

The chain recombines TRBV20-1 with TRBJ1-5; 7 nucleotides line up with TRBD1. CDR3 size: 14 residues. J was trimmed by 5 bases and V by 6 bases; bases with no gene match: 10. CDR1 is DFQATT and CDR2 is SNEGSKA in the germline V gene (reference sequence). The CDR3: CSASGQQAYQPQHF. Written as DNA, the CDR3 is TGCAGTGCATCGGGACAGCAGGCTTATCAGCCCCAGCATTTT.

This clonotype was detected a few times. V gene TRBV20-1 combines with J gene TRBJ2-5, with 7 positions matching TRBD1. This CDR3 has 15 amino acids. J lost 5 bases, V lost 7 bases, and 16 bases had no gene match. The germline V gene has CDR1 DFQATT and CDR2 SNEGSKA (reference sequence). CDR3 DNA: TGCAGTGTCACGAACAGGGGCGCTAGCCGGGAGACCCAGTACTTC. It specifies CSVTNRGASRETQYF.

This clonotype was observed a handful of times. The J gene is TRBJ2-2, the V gene TRBV4-3; no reliable D call. In germline, CDR1 is LGHNA, CDR2 YSLEER. Trimming removed 0 bases from V and 8 bases from J, with 13 bases in between. This CDR3 spans 15 amino acids. CDR3 nucleotide sequence: TGCGCCAGCAGCCAAGAGGAGACGATGGTAGGGGAGCTGTTTTTT. The encoded protein is CASSQEETMVGELFF.

This clonotype was detected ten times or more. This rearrangement joins TRBV5-1 to TRBJ2-1; the match to TRBD1 covers 9 bases. The V gene end was trimmed by 4 bases and the J gene end by 6 bases; junction bases not matched to a gene: 8. The CDR3 has 15 amino acids. Germline values: CDR1 SGHRS, CDR2 YFSETQ. The CDR3 DNA sequence: TGCGCCAGCAGCGCACCGGGACAGGGTAGCAATGAGCAGTTCTTC. Translation gives CASSAPGQGSNEQFF.

This clonotype was recorded many times. The chain carries TRBV29-1 and TRBJ2-7; a weak D match, TRBD1 (5 bases). Germline lookup yields CDR1 SQVTM and CDR2 ANQGSEA. The CDR3 runs 14 residues. Trimming left V 7 bases short and J 5 bases short, with 21 bases between. The CDR3 region is CSAQWAGLLHEQYF. The CDR3, as DNA: TGCAGCGCTCAATGGGCAGGGTTACTCCACGAGCAGTACTTC.

This clonotype was recorded many times. The chain joins TRBV27 to TRBJ2-7; 11 nucleotides agree with TRBD2. The V and J ends lost 3 bases and 6 bases, in that order; junction bases with no gene match: 13. Germline assignment: CDR1 MNHEY and CDR2 SMNVEV (reference sequence). This CDR3 is built from 17 residues. The CDR3 DNA follows: TGTGCCAGCAGTTTCCGACCCGACTTACTAGCGGGAGCCGAGCAGTACTTC. Translated, it gives CASSFRPDLLAGAEQYF.

V and J are TRBV19 and TRBJ1-1, with D uncertain. V lost 5 bases to trimming and J lost 4 bases, with 11 bases between them. Per the germline V gene, CDR1 is LNHDA and CDR2 is SQIVND (reference sequence). The CDR3 sequence is 13 residues long. CDR3: CASSSLPRTEAFF. In nucleotides, the CDR3 is TGTGCCAGTAGTTCCCTCCCCCGCACTGAAGCTTTCTTT.

This clonotype was counted ten times or more. V usage is TRBV20-1 and J usage is TRBJ2-1; a possible D gene is TRBD2 (7 bases). V lost 0 bases, J lost 5 bases, and 14 bases lay in between. The CDR3 has 15 residues. CDR1 is DFQATT and CDR2 is SNEGSKA in the germline V gene (reference sequence). CDR3 in DNA: TGCAGTGCTAGAGATAGGGGGGGCGCGGACAATGAGCAGTTCTTC. Its translation is CSARDRGGADNEQFF.

The chain is built from TRBV7-2 and TRBJ1-3; D may be TRBD1 (5 bases). There are 14 residues in the CDR3. The V and J ends lost 4 bases and 4 bases respectively, with 11 bases between them. Germline V gives CDR1 SGHTA, CDR2 FQGNSA. The CDR3 region has the DNA TGTGCCAGCAGCTCTCGGACACCAGGAAACACCATATATTTT. Its protein is CASSSRTPGNTIYF.

The J gene is TRBJ1-5, the V gene TRBV7-9, with TRBD1 matching 7 bases. The V and J ends lost 1 base and 0 bases, in that order; junction bases with no gene match: 9. Germline V gene sequence: CDR1 SEHNR, CDR2 FQNEAQ (reference sequence). The CDR3 totals 18 residues. The CDR3 sequence is CASSLGGQDEYSNQPQHF. For the CDR3, the DNA is TGTGCCAGCAGCTTAGGTGGACAGGACGAATATAGCAATCAGCCCCAGCATTTT.

This clonotype was counted ten times or more. This chain joins TRBV20-1 and TRBJ2-7; no definite D call. Germline lookup yields CDR1 DFQATT and CDR2 SNEGSKA (reference sequence). V shed 2 bases and J shed 0 bases, with 5 bases lying between them. The CDR3 has 12 amino acids. DNA for the CDR3: TGCAGTGCTAGACAGAGCTCCTACGAGCAGTACTTC. It is translated as CSARQSSYEQYF.

About this clonotype: A much larger clone differs from this one at a single base, so this may be a read error. The chain employs TRBV13 and TRBJ1-5; the D gene is possibly TRBD1 (6 bases). CDR1 is PRHDT, CDR2 FYEKMQ, per germline (reference sequence). There are 14 residues in the CDR3. Here the CDR3 DNA reads TGTGCCAGCAGCTCCACAGGGTCTCGTCAGTCCCAGCATTTT. This gives the protein CASSSTGSRQSQHF.

This clonotype occurred many times. This rearrangement joins TRBV24-1 to TRBJ2-1, with 11 bases fitting TRBD1. The CDR3 spans 16 residues. Germline V gene data show CDR1 as KGHDR and CDR2 as SFDVKD. V shed 4 bases and J 5 bases; nucleotides not matched to a gene: 6. CDR3 nucleotides: TGTGCCACCAGTGACGTGGACAGGGGGCCCGACAATGAGCAGTTCTTC. Translation: CATSDVDRGPDNEQFF.

The V gene is TRBV7-2, the J gene TRBJ2-1; 11 nucleotides align to TRBD2. Per the germline V gene, CDR1 is SGHTA and CDR2 is FQGNSA. J gave up 8 bases and V 2 bases, and 5 bases lay outside the gene matches. The CDR3 totals 15 residues. The CDR3 coding sequence is TGTGCCAGCAGCTTACTAGCGGGAGGATGGGATGAGCAGTTCTTC. Residues: CASSLLAGGWDEQFF.

This clonotype came up a few times. The chain carries TRBV12-3 or TRBV12-4 and TRBJ1-4; D is possibly TRBD1 (6 bases). V was shortened by 8 bases and J by 7 bases, with 11 bases between the two germline ends. The CDR3 spans 12 residues. CDR3 in DNA: TGTGCCAGCGGCAGGGGTGGTGAAAAACTGTTTTTT. Residues: CASGRGGEKLFF.

In this sample, this clonotype turned up many times. The chain uses TRBV28 and TRBJ1-1, with D perhaps TRBD1 (5 bases). The CDR3 spans 15 residues. Germline V gives CDR1 MDHEN, CDR2 SYDVKM. V was trimmed by 8 bases and J by 3 bases, leaving 19 bases between them. The CDR3: CASPPGTIFYTEAFF. As DNA, the CDR3 is TGTGCCAGCCCTCCGGGGACGATTTTTTACACTGAAGCTTTCTTT.

In its sample, this clonotype was seen a few times. The chain employs TRBV11-2 and TRBJ2-6, with D possibly matching TRBD1 (5 bases). The V gene's germline CDR1 is SGHAT and CDR2 FQNNGV. This CDR3 region has 15 residues. The V gene lost 4 bases and the J gene lost 2 bases, with 9 bases spanning the gap. The CDR3 DNA sequence: TGTGCCAGCAGCTCCCAGGGTACTGGGGCCAACGTCCTGACTTTC. This translates into CASSSQGTGANVLTF.

The sample holds a few counts of this clonotype. The chain has TRBV6-1 and TRBJ1-2; D remains ambiguous. CDR3 length: 11 residues. Germline-derived CDR1 and CDR2 are MNHNS and SASEGT. V was clipped by 8 bases and J by 3 bases, with 7 bases between them. The CDR3 coding sequence is TGTGCCAGCTGGGCGGACTATGGCTACACCTTC. Its protein is CASWADYGYTF.

This sequence joins TRBV20-1 and TRBJ1-6; 7 bases line up with TRBD1. V lost 3 bases to trimming and J lost 9 bases; unmatched junction nucleotides: 5. The CDR3 extends over 13 amino acids. CDR1 and CDR2 from the germline V gene are DFQATT and SNEGSKA (reference sequence). The CDR3 sequence is CSASGRGLSPLHF. The CDR3 region has the DNA TGCAGTGCTAGCGGGAGGGGGCTTTCACCCCTCCACTTT.

This clonotype was seen a handful of times. The gene calls are TRBV20-1 and TRBJ2-3, with 12 bases identical to TRBD1. CDR1 and CDR2 (germline): DFQATT, SNEGSKA (reference sequence). The junction had 8 bases not matched to a gene; V was cut back by 1 base and J by 3 bases. The CDR3 length is 17 residues. CDR3 sequence (DNA): TGCAGTGCTAGAGTAACCGGGACAGGGGGCAGAACAGATACGCAGTATTTT. Translated: CSARVTGTGGRTDTQYF.

Ten or more counts support this clonotype. The chain is built from TRBV27 and TRBJ2-7; perhaps TRBD2 as D (6 bases). Germline CDR1 and CDR2: MNHEY and SMNVEV (reference sequence). Trimming cost V 5 bases and J 3 bases, with 29 bases left between them. This CDR3 is 19 amino acids long. The CDR3 loop reads CASSRGPGPVLRGNYEQYF. As DNA, the CDR3 is TGTGCCAGCAGTCGAGGACCGGGACCCGTCTTGCGGGGTAACTACGAGCAGTACTTC.

V gene TRBV28 combines with J gene TRBJ2-7; D is tentatively TRBD1 or TRBD2 (5 bases each). The CDR3 extends over 13 amino acids. The germline V gene has CDR1 MDHEN and CDR2 SYDVKM. V lost 10 bases and J 2 bases, leaving 15 bases between the germline ends. CDR3 amino acids: CATLGQGPYEQYF. For the CDR3, the DNA is TGTGCCACCCTAGGTCAGGGACCCTACGAGCAGTACTTC.

The V call is TRBV5-8, the J call TRBJ1-1; TRBD1 matches at 7 bases. This CDR3 has 16 amino acids. V shed 2 bases, J shed 0 bases, and the junction held 7 bases outside the gene matches. CDR1 is SGHTS and CDR2 is YDEGEE in the germline V gene. The CDR3, as DNA: TGTGCCAGCAGCTTCATGACAGGGAGCGTGAACACTGAAGCTTTCTTT. It yields the protein CASSFMTGSVNTEAFF.

This clonotype appeared many times. The chain links TRBV11-3 to TRBJ2-1; 11 bases are a match to TRBD2. V gave up 2 bases and J gave up 9 bases; unmatched junction bases: 3. In germline, CDR1 is SGHNT, CDR2 YENEEA. The CDR3 totals 14 residues. In nucleotides, the CDR3 is TGTGCCAGCAGCTTAACCGGGACTAGCGGTGAGCAGTTCTTC. It encodes CASSLTGTSGEQFF.

In this sample, this clonotype turned up many times. The chain couples TRBV20-1 to TRBJ2-7; either TRBD1 or TRBD2 may supply D (5 bases each). The CDR3 is 14 residues long. Germline loops: CDR1 DFQATT, CDR2 SNEGSKA (reference sequence). V lost 5 bases and J lost 2, with 16 bases in between. CDR3 protein: CSAPETGRTYEQYF. In DNA form, the CDR3 reads TGCAGTGCTCCTGAAACGGGACGCACCTACGAGCAGTACTTC.

This clonotype was counted many times. The V call is TRBV27, the J call TRBJ1-2; D unclear. Trimming removed 4 bases at V and 0 bases at J, with 12 bases between. The germline V gene has CDR1 MNHEY and CDR2 SMNVEV (reference sequence). This CDR3 is 15 amino acids long. Here the CDR3 DNA reads TGTGCCAGCAGTTCCCTAAGGACTGCTAACTATGGCTACACCTTC. Amino acid sequence: CASSSLRTANYGYTF.

This clonotype was counted many times. The rearrangement links TRBV7-9 to TRBJ2-7; the D gene is possibly TRBD1 (6 bases). V was shortened by 1 base and J by 7 bases, with 14 bases between the two germline ends. The CDR3 spans 14 residues. CDR1 is SEHNR, CDR2 FQNEAQ, per germline (reference sequence). The CDR3 protein is CASSLGQETEEQYF. The CDR3 DNA sequence: TGTGCCAGCAGCTTAGGACAGGAGACCGAGGAGCAGTACTTC.

This clonotype appeared once. One end of the junction does not line up with germline, which may come from a read error. This chain links TRBV6-5 with TRBJ1-4; maybe TRBD1 (5 bases). The CDR3 is 17 residues long. Germline loops: CDR1 MNHEY, CDR2 SVGAGI. The CDR3 nucleotides read TGTGCCAGCAGTTACTCGAAAGGGGCTGCAACTAACGAAAAACTGTTTTTT. Protein sequence: CASSYSKGAATNEKLFF.

This clonotype was counted only a few times. The chain couples TRBV28 to TRBJ2-5, with D possibly matching TRBD2 (5 bases). This CDR3 region has 15 residues. The germline CDR1 and CDR2 sequences are MDHEN and SYDVKM. Trimming left V 3 bases short and J 4 bases short, with 15 bases between. CDR3 sequence reads: CASSFRGMGLETQYF. The CDR3, as DNA: TGTGCCAGCAGTTTTCGGGGTATGGGTTTAGAGACCCAGTACTTC.

This clonotype was counted a few times. The rearrangement links TRBV7-8 to TRBJ2-5; 7 bases line up with TRBD1. Germline values: CDR1 SGHVS, CDR2 FQNEAQ. Trimming removed 0 bases from V and 1 base from J; junction bases left unmatched: 5. The CDR3 runs 16 residues. CDR3 coding DNA: TGTGCCAGCAGCTTAGCTCCGACAGGGCTCCAAGAGACCCAGTACTTC. Protein product: CASSLAPTGLQETQYF. Full variable domain (rest looked up from reference TRBV7-8 and TRBJ2-5): GAGVSQSPRYKVAKRGQDVALRCDPISGHVSLFWYQQALGQGPEFLTYFQNEAQLDKSGLPSDRFFAERPEGSVSTLKIQRTQQEDSAVYLCASSLAPTGLQETQYFGPGTRLLVL.

This clonotype came up many times. The chain is built from TRBV27 and TRBJ2-7; the D gene is possibly TRBD1 (7 bases). Trimming removed 8 bases from V and 2 bases from J, with 22 bases in between. This CDR3 region has 16 residues. CDR1 and CDR2 (germline): MNHEY, SMNVEV (reference sequence). The chain's CDR3 is CASYTWSGGRAYEQYF. The CDR3 bases are TGTGCCAGCTATACTTGGTCAGGGGGGCGCGCCTACGAGCAGTACTTC.